This T cell receptor (beta chain) was recovered during a study of T cell responses to AZD1222 COVID-19 vaccine. Across the study: Recipients boosted at about 4 weeks or about 12 weeks are pooled.

Assay: immunoSEQ multiplex PCR; the TCRdb copy retains only in-frame clones and omits some. The sample has 150,000 to 200,000 clones; around 94% are singletons. About this clone itself: What it binds is unknown.

Regarding the study as a whole: Spike-specific TCR repertoires showed rising breadth and depth after two AZD1222 doses. Just a handful of AZD1222 recipients were seropositive at baseline.

The V gene's germline CDR1 is GTSNPN and CDR2 SVGIG (reference sequence). Trimming removed 3 bases at V and 3 bases at J, with 9 bases between. This CDR3 comprises 13 residues. Source: peripheral blood, taken on day 0 of AZD1222 vaccination. The clonotype originates from an adult in good health. The chain has TRBV30 and TRBJ1-3; tentative D call: TRBD1 (6 bases). This CDR3 reads CAWRSTGGNTIYF. For the CDR3, the DNA is TGTGCCTGGAGATCGACAGGTGGAAACACCATATATTTT.